Listed here are 21 T cell receptor beta chains from one sample, sequenced in a study of blood T cell repertoires in COVID-19. Measured with immunoSEQ multiplex PCR; TCRdb has only the in-frame clones, and not every one. The data show approximately 150,000 clones, about 85% seen once. The specimen was peripheral blood. These receptors originate from a human donor with acute or convalescent COVID-19. The donor label of this sample is uncertain.

This clone was counted a single time. The chain recombines TRBV12-3 or TRBV12-4 with TRBJ2-7; D call uncertain. Trimming pared 2 bases from V and 7 bases from J, leaving 9 bases between. The CDR3 contains 12 residues. CDR3 residues: CASSLYGLEQYV. The CDR3 DNA sequence: TGTGCCAGCAGTTTATACGGGTTAGAGCAGTACGTC.

The gene calls are TRBV4-3 and TRBJ2-7; D may be TRBD2 (6 bases). Trimming took 1 base from V and 1 from J, leaving 11 bases between them. The CDR3 contains 15 residues. Per the germline V gene, CDR1 is LGHNA and CDR2 is YSLEER. The CDR3 spells CASSQGGDGSYEQYF. CDR3 sequence (DNA): TGCGCCAGCAGCCAAGGGGGGGACGGGTCCTACGAGCAGTACTTC.

The chain links TRBV28 to TRBJ1-5; the match to TRBD1 covers 8 bases. Germline V lookup: CDR1 MDHEN, CDR2 SYDVKM. CDR3 length: 19 residues. V was pared by 4 bases and J by 2 bases, with 16 bases of the junction left unmatched. The CDR3 DNA reads TGTGCCAGCAGTTCCCCCCTAAGCCGGACAGGGACGGGCAATCAGCCCCAGCATTTT. This translates into CASSSPLSRTGTGNQPQHF.

This chain joins TRBV7-3 and TRBJ2-7, with 8 bases fitting TRBD2. The CDR3 contains 14 residues. Germline loops: CDR1 SGHTA, CDR2 FQGTGA. Unmatched junction bases numbered 4, after V lost 0 bases and J lost 6 bases. The CDR3: CASSLTGGASEQYF. CDR3 DNA sequence: TGTGCCAGCAGCTTAACCGGGGGGGCCTCCGAGCAGTACTTC.

The CDR3 bases are TGCAGCGTTGAAGATCATGGACTAGCGGGGGGGTACTCCTACAATGAGCAGTTCTTC. Its protein product is CSVEDHGLAGGYSYNEQFF. The chain is built from TRBV29-1 and TRBJ2-1; 15 bases map to TRBD2. CDR1 is SQVTM and CDR2 is ANQGSEA in the germline V gene. J lost 0 bases, V lost 0 bases, and 6 bases had no gene match. The CDR3 loop spans 19 amino acids.

On this clone itself: This sample includes further DNA sequences coding for the same CDR3. The rearrangement joins TRBV7-3 to TRBJ1-1; the D is unclear. CDR3 length: 14 residues. Trimming stripped 0 bases from V and 1 base from J, with 6 bases between. Germline V gives CDR1 SGHTA, CDR2 FQGTGA. The CDR3 loop reads CASSLTGGNTEAFF. In DNA form, the CDR3 reads TGTGCCAGCAGCTTAACAGGCGGGAACACTGAAGCTTTCTTT.

This sequence joins TRBV11-3 and TRBJ1-1, with D tentatively TRBD1 (5 bases). In germline, CDR1 is SGHNT, CDR2 YENEEA. CDR3 size: 13 residues. Trimming cost V 5 bases and J 4 bases, with 11 bases left between them. For the CDR3, the DNA is TGTGCCAGCAGCCGGACATCGGGCACTGAAGCTTTCTTT. Protein sequence: CASSRTSGTEAFF. The entire variable domain, with the rest obtained from reference TRBV11-3 and TRBJ1-1, is as follows: EAGVVQSPRYKIIEKKQPVAFWCNPISGHNTLYWYLQNLGQGPELLIRYENEEAVDDSQLPKDRFSAERLKGVDSTLKIQPAELGDSAVYLCASSRTSGTEAFFGQGTRLTVV.

V is TRBV9 and J is TRBJ2-1, with 9 nucleotides matching TRBD2. CDR3 size: 17 residues. Unmatched junction bases numbered 6, after V lost 0 bases and J lost 2 bases. In germline, CDR1 is SGDLS, CDR2 YYNGEE. As DNA, the CDR3 is TGTGCCAGCAGCGTAGGGGTAGCGGGAGCCCCCTACAATGAGCAGTTCTTC. This translates into CASSVGVAGAPYNEQFF. Complete variable domain (other parts from reference TRBV9 and TRBJ2-1): DSGVTQTPKHLITATGQRVTLRCSPRSGDLSVYWYQQSLDQGLQFLIQYYNGEERAKGNILERFSAQQFPDLHSELNLSSLELGDSALYFCASSVGVAGAPYNEQFFGPGTRLTVL.

V usage is TRBV10-3 and J usage is TRBJ2-3; 10 bases map to TRBD2. With V trimmed by 7 bases and J by 6 bases, 7 bases remained unmatched. The CDR3 consists of 14 residues. Germline CDR1 is ENHRY and CDR2 is SYGVKD. The CDR3 loop is CAITPAGGGDTQYF. The CDR3 DNA follows: TGTGCCATCACCCCAGCGGGGGGGGGCGATACGCAGTATTTT.

Here the CDR3 reads CATSDLGGTGNTIYF. CDR3 sequence (DNA): TGTGCCACCAGTGATTTAGGGGGAACTGGAAACACCATATATTTT. The rearrangement joins TRBV24-1 to TRBJ1-3, with D perhaps TRBD1 (6 bases). Trimming stripped 1 base from V and 2 bases from J, with 8 bases between. Germline V gene lookup returns CDR1 KGHDR and CDR2 SFDVKD. The CDR3 sequence is 15 residues long.

This clone appeared once. The rearrangement uses TRBV7-2 and TRBJ1-5, with D possibly being TRBD1 (5 bases). This CDR3 region has 15 residues. Trimming pared 2 bases from V and 1 base from J, leaving 9 bases between. Germline V lookup: CDR1 SGHTA, CDR2 FQGNSA. Here the CDR3 DNA reads TGTGCCAGCAGCTTATATGGGGCGAGCAATCAGCCCCAGCATTTT. Its translation is CASSLYGASNQPQHF. Full variable domain (remainder filled in from reference TRBV7-2 and TRBJ1-5): GAGVSQSPSNKVTEKGKDVELRCDPISGHTALYWYRQSLGQGLEFLIYFQGNSAPDKSGLPSDRFSAERTGGSVSTLTIQRTQQEDSAVYLCASSLYGASNQPQHFGDGTRLSIL.

The J gene is TRBJ1-2, the V gene TRBV29-1; D possibly corresponds to TRBD1 (5 bases). The length of the CDR3 is 15 residues. The V and J ends lost 1 base and 2 bases respectively, with 14 bases between them. Germline CDR1 reads SQVTM; CDR2 reads ANQGSEA. CDR3 DNA sequence: TGCAGCGTTGAAGCCTCATTTGGGGCCAACTATGGCTACACCTTC. Protein product: CSVEASFGANYGYTF.

The chain links TRBV4-2 to TRBJ1-3; D is uncertain. CDR3 size: 14 residues. From germline, CDR1 is LGHNA and CDR2 YNFKEQ. Between the trimmed V and J ends, which lost 4 bases and 1 base, there was a span of 8 bases. The CDR3 nucleotides read TGTGCCAGCAGCCTCCCGGGTTCTGGAAACACCATATATTTT. Its translation is CASSLPGSGNTIYF.

The chain carries TRBV19 and TRBJ2-2; a possible D gene is TRBD2 (5 bases). V shed 5 bases and J shed 6 bases, with 13 bases lying between them. The CDR3 extends over 14 amino acids. CDR1 is LNHDA, CDR2 SQIVND, per germline (reference sequence). The CDR3 is CASSSPLVAGELFF. The CDR3 region has the DNA TGTGCCAGTAGTTCGCCACTAGTTGCCGGGGAGCTGTTTTTT.

The chain links TRBV30 to TRBJ1-2; D is possibly TRBD1 (6 bases). CDR3 length equals 13 residues. V lost 2 bases to trimming and J lost 4 bases, with 11 bases between them. Germline lookup yields CDR1 GTSNPN and CDR2 SVGIG (reference sequence). This CDR3 reads CAWSRDTLYGYTF. DNA for the CDR3: TGTGCCTGGAGTCGGGACACCCTCTATGGCTACACCTTC.

This chain uses TRBV24-1 with TRBJ1-5, with D hard to call. The V gene lost 4 bases and the J gene lost 5 bases, with 11 bases spanning the gap. From germline, CDR1 is KGHDR and CDR2 SFDVKD. The CDR3 spans 14 residues. The CDR3 DNA reads as TGTGCCACCAGTGACCCGGGGAGGGATCAGCCCCAGCATTTT. This gives the protein CATSDPGRDQPQHF.

This chain connects TRBV6-2 or TRBV6-3 to TRBJ1-1, with a weak D call TRBD1 (5 bases). V lost 5 bases, J lost 1 base, and 11 bases lay in between. CDR3 length equals 14 residues. Per germline, CDR1 MNHEY and CDR2 SVGEGT. CDR3 in amino acids: CASSGQGSNTEAFF. CDR3 nucleotide sequence: TGTGCCAGCAGTGGTCAGGGATCGAACACTGAAGCTTTCTTT.

This chain connects TRBV2 to TRBJ1-1; D gene unclear. Germline V gene lookup returns CDR1 SNHLY and CDR2 FYNNEI. This CDR3 has 13 residues. V shed 6 bases and J shed 1 base, with 9 bases lying between them. CDR3 sequence: CASRNTANTEAFF. CDR3 sequence (DNA): TGTGCCAGCAGGAATACAGCGAACACTGAAGCTTTCTTT.

The genes are TRBV10-3 and TRBJ2-3, with D tentatively TRBD1 (5 bases). This CDR3 is built from 13 residues. V was cut by 6 bases and J by 2 bases, with 9 bases left in between. Germline CDR1 and CDR2: ENHRY and SYGVKD. The CDR3, as DNA: TGTGCCATCAGCCAGGGAAACACAGATACGCAGTATTTT. Its translation is CAISQGNTDTQYF.

The chain links TRBV6-2 or TRBV6-3 to TRBJ1-2, with 10 bases identical to TRBD1. The ends lost 2 bases at V and 3 bases at J; junction bases unmatched: 12. Germline V CDR1 and CDR2: MNHEY, SVGEGT. The CDR3 loop spans 18 amino acids. The CDR3 coding sequence is TGTGCCAGCAGTTACCGTCGAGACAGGGGGCATCCCGACTATGGCTACACCTTC. This encodes CASSYRRDRGHPDYGYTF.

The CDR3 is CASSPRAGGRYEQYV. The CDR3, as DNA: TGTGCCAGCAGCCCAAGGGCAGGGGGCAGGTACGAGCAGTACGTC. The J gene is TRBJ2-7, the V gene TRBV27; TRBD1 matches at 8 bases. The CDR3 runs 15 residues. Trimming took 6 bases from V and 4 from J; bases not matched to a gene: 11. Germline loops: CDR1 MNHEY, CDR2 SMNVEV (reference sequence).